The clone carrying this T cell receptor beta chain is a singleton in its sample. Its antigen is unknown. This entry comes from a study of a mutant IDH1 vaccine in newly diagnosed glioma. The study, taken as a whole, reports: Immune responses induced by the vaccine were seen in less than 95% of patients, spanning multiple MHC alleles.

The table came from immunoSEQ multiplex PCR; TCRdb's copy has only in-frame clones and leaves some out. The sample shows about 110,000 clones, roughly nine tenths of them seen only once. Time point given: week 11, during vaccination. In the vaccine, a single dose held 300 ug of the mutant IDH1 20-mer peptide, along with topical imiquimod. The specimen was PBMCs, collected from a glioma patient whose treatment included an IDH1 peptide vaccine. The receptor was isolated from a woman aged 45-60 years with glioma.

The CDR3 sequence: CASTHSGEFNEQFF. CDR3 coding DNA: TGTGCCAGTACGCACAGCGGGGAGTTCAATGAGCAGTTCTTC. The rearrangement uses TRBV19 and TRBJ2-1; TRBD2 agrees at 7 bases. The CDR3 length is 14 residues. Germline-derived CDR1 and CDR2 are LNHDA and SQIVND (reference sequence). The ends lost 7 bases at V and 6 bases at J; junction bases unmatched: 9.